One sample yielded the 10 T cell receptor beta chains listed below, sequenced in a study of T and B cells in COVID-19 patients. TRB rearrangements were amplified by multiplex PCR with BIOMED2 TRB-A/B primers. TCRdb reprocessed the multiplex PCR reads via MiXCR and lists one record per CDR3 protein. The profile covers some 4,300 distinct CDR3 sequences, with 25% appearing a single time and approximately 22% taken by the ten largest. From blood, about 250-550 ng of genomic DNA served as TRB template. Sequences were obtained from blood. These receptors all stem from a human donor with active COVID-19.

In this sample, this clonotype is medium-sized. The rearrangement links TRBV12-3 or TRBV12-4 to TRBJ2-7; no clear D. Trimming stripped 8 bases from V and 6 bases from J, with 2 bases between. The CDR3 runs to 8 residues. The DNA of the CDR3 is TGTGCCAGCGGCGAGCAGTACTTC. It is translated as CASGEQYF.

The chain is built from TRBV7-9 and TRBJ1-6; no clear D gene. Germline CDR1 SEHNR, CDR2 FQNEAQ (reference sequence). Trimming removed 1 base at V and 9 bases at J, with 10 bases between. This CDR3 region has 14 residues. The CDR3 DNA follows: TGTGCCAGCAGCTTAGAAGGAGGAAGTTCACCCCTCCACTTT. Residues: CASSLEGGSSPLHF.

V gene TRBV4-2 combines with J gene TRBJ2-1, with D possibly matching TRBD2 (5 bases). CDR1 is LGHNA and CDR2 is YNFKEQ in the germline V gene. This CDR3 spans 15 amino acids. Trimming removed 4 bases from V and 5 bases from J, with 15 bases in between. CDR3 DNA: TGTGCCAGCAGCCGTCGGGGAAGCTACCACAATGAGCAGTTCTTC. Amino acid sequence: CASSRRGSYHNEQFF.

This clonotype appeared a few times. The J gene is TRBJ1-1, the V gene TRBV5-6; TRBD1 agrees at 7 bases. V lost 4 bases to trimming and J lost 4 bases; unmatched junction nucleotides: 10. This CDR3 has 15 amino acids. Germline CDR1 SGHDT, CDR2 YYEEEE. CDR3: CASSKITGAGTEAFF. In nucleotides, the CDR3 is TGTGCCAGCAGCAAAATAACAGGGGCCGGCACTGAAGCTTTCTTT.

By share, this clonotype counts as large. The J gene is TRBJ2-2, the V gene TRBV29-1, with D hard to call. CDR1 is SQVTM and CDR2 is ANQGSEA in the germline V gene. The CDR3 contains 13 residues. V dropped 3 bases and J dropped 1 base, with 6 bases sitting between them. The CDR3 bases are TGCAGCGTTGATACGGTGAACACCGGGGAGCTGTTTTTT. It yields the protein CSVDTVNTGELFF.

The V and J genes are TRBV20-1 and TRBJ2-7; D may match TRBD1 or TRBD2 (5 bases each). This CDR3 comprises 13 residues. V lost 5 bases and J 6 bases, leaving 17 bases between the germline ends. Germline assignment: CDR1 DFQATT and CDR2 SNEGSKA (reference sequence). DNA of the CDR3: TGCAGTGCTTACCCGCCTCTGAGGGGCGAGCAGTACTTC. Translating gives CSAYPPLRGEQYF.

V gene TRBV7-2 combines with J gene TRBJ1-5; the D is unclear. From germline, CDR1 is SGHTA and CDR2 FQGNSA. The V gene lost 4 bases and the J gene lost 3 bases, with 10 bases spanning the gap. The CDR3 totals 14 residues. The CDR3 bases are TGTGCCAGCAGCTCAGGCCCTTACAATCAGCCCCAGCATTTT. It is translated as CASSSGPYNQPQHF.

V usage is TRBV28 and J usage is TRBJ2-5; D might be TRBD2 (5 bases). The CDR3 loop spans 15 amino acids. Germline V lookup: CDR1 MDHEN, CDR2 SYDVKM. Trimming took 2 bases from V and 1 from J, leaving 11 bases between them. The CDR3: CASSLGGRRQETQYF. The CDR3 DNA follows: TGTGCCAGCAGTTTAGGAGGACGCCGCCAAGAGACCCAGTACTTC. Full variable domain (rest looked up from reference TRBV28 and TRBJ2-5): DVKVTQSSRYLVKRTGEKVFLECVQDMDHENMFWYRQDPGLGLRLIYFSYDVKMKEKGDIPEGYSVSREKKERFSLILESASTNQTSMYLCASSLGGRRQETQYFGPGTRLLVL.

This clonotype has just a few counts. The chain carries TRBV30 and TRBJ1-6; 8 nucleotides match TRBD1. The CDR3 covers 15 residues. Trimming cost V 3 bases and J 5 bases; bases outside gene matches: 6. Germline assignment: CDR1 GTSNPN and CDR2 SVGIG (reference sequence). The CDR3 DNA is TGTGCCTGGAGGGACAGGGACTTCCATAATTCACCCCTCCACTTT. Translated, it gives CAWRDRDFHNSPLHF. Full variable domain (rest looked up from reference TRBV30 and TRBJ1-6): SQTIHQWPATLVQPVGSPLSLECTVEGTSNPNLYWYRQAAGRGLQLLFYSVGIGQISSEVPQNLSASRPQDRQFILSSKKLLLSDSGFYLCAWRDRDFHNSPLHFGNGTRLTVT.

This clonotype is categorized as medium-sized. The chain recombines TRBV27 with TRBJ2-7, with TRBD1 identical over 9 bases. Germline V gene data show CDR1 as MNHEY and CDR2 as SMNVEV (reference sequence). CDR3 length: 19 residues. Unmatched junction bases numbered 18, after V lost 6 bases and J lost 0 bases. The CDR3 region has the DNA TGTGCCAGCAGCCGACGGGCTTCTCTGGGACAGGGAGCCTCCTACGAGCAGTACTTC. Residues: CASSRRASLGQGASYEQYF.